The T cell receptor beta chain under discussion was sequenced for a study of human T cells and chemical hapten exposure. As for the study in general: 2% DPC was applied to 2 cm by 2 cm of upper inner arm skin for sensitization.

The trim removed 4 bases at V and 2 bases at J, leaving 9 bases unmatched. The CDR3 covers 17 residues. In germline, CDR1 is SGDLS, CDR2 YYNGEE. Comment on this clonotype: Its antigen is unknown.

The time point is: patch test 3, about 24 weeks after DPC sensitization. Treatment: therapeutic diphenylcyclopropenone sensitization with weekly scalp DPC. Drawing of blood took place ahead of applying each patch test. People who gave samples had alopecia, were 18 to 70 years old, and were suitable for DPC. Study-wide findings and caveats: It should be noted that donors had alopecia, so their immune response may differ from healthy people's.

Using its own MiXCR run on the RACE reads, TCRdb lists one record per CDR3 protein. The top ten clones hold under 2.5% of a sample with 150,000 to 200,000 distinct CDR3 sequences, 28% of them seen once. The input for sequencing was whole blood, taken in connection with sensitization to the hapten diphenylcyclopropenone (DPC). This sequence joins TRBV9 and TRBJ2-3; TRBD2 aligns across 11 bases. The TCR comes from a woman aged 18-29 years with alopecia areata. Some clones in this sample may be carry-over from other donors' samples. The CDR3 loop reads CASSPRGTSGLTDTQYF. In nucleotides, the CDR3 is TGTGCCAGCAGCCCCCGGGGGACTAGCGGACTCACAGATACGCAGTATTTT. Combining the CDR3 with reference TRBV9 and TRBJ2-3 gives the whole variable domain DSGVTQTPKHLITATGQRVTLRCSPRSGDLSVYWYQQSLDQGLQFLIQYYNGEERAKGNILERFSAQQFPDLHSELNLSSLELGDSALYFCASSPRGTSGLTDTQYFGPGTRLTVL.